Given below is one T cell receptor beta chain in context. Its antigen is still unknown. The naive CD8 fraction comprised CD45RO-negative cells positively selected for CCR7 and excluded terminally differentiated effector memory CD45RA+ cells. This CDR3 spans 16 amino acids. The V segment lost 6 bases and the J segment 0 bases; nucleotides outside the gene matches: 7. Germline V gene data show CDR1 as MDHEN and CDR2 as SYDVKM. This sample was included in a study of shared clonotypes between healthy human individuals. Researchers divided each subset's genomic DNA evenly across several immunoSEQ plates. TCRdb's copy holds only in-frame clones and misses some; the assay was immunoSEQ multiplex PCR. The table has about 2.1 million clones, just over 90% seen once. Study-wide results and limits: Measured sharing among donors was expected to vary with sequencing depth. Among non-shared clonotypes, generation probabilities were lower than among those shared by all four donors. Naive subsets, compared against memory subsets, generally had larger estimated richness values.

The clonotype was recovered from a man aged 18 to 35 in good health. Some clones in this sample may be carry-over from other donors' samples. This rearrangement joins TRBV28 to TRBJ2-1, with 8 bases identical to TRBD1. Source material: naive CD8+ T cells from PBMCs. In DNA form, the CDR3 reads TGTGCCAGCAGACCCAGGGGGCCCAGCTCCTACAATGAGCAGTTCTTC. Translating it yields CASRPRGPSSYNEQFF.